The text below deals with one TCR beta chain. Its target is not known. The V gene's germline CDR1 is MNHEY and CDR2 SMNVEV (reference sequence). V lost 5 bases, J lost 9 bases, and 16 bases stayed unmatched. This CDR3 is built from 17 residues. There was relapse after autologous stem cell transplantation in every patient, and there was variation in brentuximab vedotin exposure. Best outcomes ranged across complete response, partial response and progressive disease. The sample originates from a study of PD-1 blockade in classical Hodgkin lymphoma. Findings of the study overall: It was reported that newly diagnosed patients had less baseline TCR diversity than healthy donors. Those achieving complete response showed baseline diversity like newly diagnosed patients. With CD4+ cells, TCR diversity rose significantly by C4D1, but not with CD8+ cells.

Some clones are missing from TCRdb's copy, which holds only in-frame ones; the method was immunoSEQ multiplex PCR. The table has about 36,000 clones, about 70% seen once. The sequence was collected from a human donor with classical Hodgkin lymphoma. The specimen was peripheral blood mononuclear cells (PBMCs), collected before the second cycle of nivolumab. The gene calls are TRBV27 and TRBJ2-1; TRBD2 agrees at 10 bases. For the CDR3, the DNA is TGTGCCAGCAGTCCTAAGCTAGCGGGAGCTCTTTACGGTGAGCAGTTCTTC. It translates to CASSPKLAGALYGEQFF.